Reported below is one T cell receptor (beta chain). From germline, CDR1 is DFQATT and CDR2 SNEGSKA (reference sequence). The CDR3 has 12 residues. With 6 bases removed from V and 5 bases from J, the gap between germline ends came to 13 bases. The data are from a study of T-cell memory formation after mild COVID-19. TCRdb analysed the 5' RACE reads with MiXCR anew, one entry per CDR3 protein. This sample carries 550,000 to 700,000 distinct CDR3 sequences, about a sixth of them seen once, and the ten largest clones take around 13%. Sequenced: PBMCs or a T cell subset sorted from them (not recorded which). The receptor's source is an adult woman who had mild COVID-19 (a few samples of this study predate the infection). Cell type and time point are not known. This chain links TRBV20-1 with TRBJ2-5; tentatively, D is TRBD2 (7 bases). DNA of the CDR3: TGCAGTGCCAAGGGGGGGGCGGAGACCCAGTACTTC. Its translation is CSAKGGAETQYF.